The 17 T cell receptor beta chains given below trace back to one sample, sequenced in a study of T cells after yellow fever vaccination. Each CDR3 protein is one row after TCRdb ran MiXCR on the 5' RACE reads. The table has 150,000 to 200,000 distinct CDR3 sequences, approximately 6.2% seen once. Material: CD4+ T cells sorted from PBMCs, obtained on the day of the first yellow fever vaccination. These receptors all stem from a man aged 18 to 29 who received the YFV17D yellow fever vaccine.

The chain is built from TRBV27 and TRBJ2-7, with 9 bases aligning to TRBD1. The CDR3 is 14 residues long. Trimming removed 7 bases from V and 5 bases from J; junction bases left unmatched: 9. Germline V gene data show CDR1 as MNHEY and CDR2 as SMNVEV (reference sequence). The CDR3 DNA follows: TGTGCCAGCAACATCCGGGACAGGGTCCACGAGCAGTACTTC. Translating it yields CASNIRDRVHEQYF.

This clonotype was recorded at least ten times. The gene calls are TRBV6-2 or TRBV6-3 and TRBJ2-2, with D perhaps matching TRBD1 (6 bases). The CDR3 is made up of 12 amino acids. From germline, CDR1 is MNHEY and CDR2 SVGEGT. The V end was cut by 6 bases, the J end by 4 bases, with 6 bases between. The CDR3 loop reads CASRQGTGELFF. The CDR3 DNA is TGTGCCAGCAGACAGGGCACCGGGGAGCTGTTTTTT.

This clonotype was seen ten or more times. The chain recombines TRBV6-2 or TRBV6-3 with TRBJ1-6; 8 bases are a match to TRBD1. Germline V gene data show CDR1 as MNHEY and CDR2 as SVGEGT. The CDR3 is made up of 14 amino acids. V lost 5 bases, J lost 9 bases, and 6 bases stayed unmatched. CDR3 protein: CASSRTGRSSPLHF. Written as DNA, the CDR3 is TGTGCCAGCAGTCGGACAGGGAGATCTTCACCCCTCCACTTT.

J is TRBJ1-2 and V is TRBV5-4; D is possibly TRBD1 (6 bases). With 3 bases removed from V and 4 bases from J, the gap between germline ends came to 19 bases. From germline, CDR1 is SGHNT and CDR2 YYREEE (reference sequence). CDR3 length: 16 residues. CDR3 in amino acids: CASSSTTGAGVYGYTF. The CDR3 DNA is TGTGCCAGCAGCTCGACGACGGGGGCAGGGGTCTATGGCTACACCTTC. Full variable domain (missing parts from reference TRBV5-4 and TRBJ1-2): ETGVTQSPTHLIKTRGQQVTLRCSSQSGHNTVSWYQQALGQGPQFIFQYYREEENGRGNFPPRFSGLQFPNYSSELNVNALELDDSALYLCASSSTTGAGVYGYTFGSGTRLTVV.

This chain joins TRBV7-6 and TRBJ2-5, with TRBD2 identical over 8 bases. The CDR3 is 16 amino acids. The V segment lost 5 bases and the J segment 5 bases; nucleotides outside the gene matches: 13. Germline CDR1 and CDR2: SGHVS and FNYEAQ. CDR3 loop: CASSLHPGLGDETQYF. The DNA for the CDR3 is TGTGCCAGCAGCCTGCACCCGGGACTAGGGGACGAGACCCAGTACTTC.

The rearrangement joins TRBV15 to TRBJ2-7, with D uncertain. The CDR3 loop spans 14 amino acids. Between the trimmed V and J ends, which lost 0 bases and 4 bases, there was a span of 10 bases. CDR1 is LNHNV, CDR2 YYDKDF, per germline (reference sequence). The CDR3 protein is CATSRDTGPYEQYF. In nucleotides, the CDR3 is TGTGCCACCAGCAGAGATACTGGACCGTACGAGCAGTACTTC. The whole variable domain, filled in from reference TRBV15 and TRBJ2-7, reads DAMVIQNPRYQVTQFGKPVTLSCSQTLNHNVMYWYQQKSSQAPKLLFHYYDKDFNNEADTPDNFQSRRPNTSFCFLDIRSPGLGDTAMYLCATSRDTGPYEQYFGPGTRLTVT.

This clonotype was observed a few times. The chain carries TRBV4-2 and TRBJ1-1, with 9 bases matching TRBD1. Trimming at V came to 3 bases and at J to 12 bases, leaving 11 bases not matched to a gene. The CDR3 is 14 amino acids. Looked up from germline, CDR1 is LGHNA and CDR2 is YNFKEQ. The CDR3: CASSHRDRVFSTFF. CDR3 DNA: TGTGCCAGCAGCCACAGGGACAGGGTGTTCTCGACTTTCTTT.

This sequence joins TRBV5-1 and TRBJ2-1, with a possible D match to TRBD2 (6 bases). The CDR3 length is 16 residues. CDR1 is SGHRS and CDR2 is YFSETQ in the germline V gene. V was pared by 8 bases and J by 2 bases, with 20 bases between. CDR3 in amino acids: CASATSGGIAYNEQFF. In DNA form, the CDR3 reads TGCGCCAGTGCTACGTCCGGGGGTATAGCCTACAATGAGCAGTTCTTC.

In this sample, this clonotype turned up many times. The gene calls are TRBV7-2 and TRBJ2-3; D is uncertain. V lost 5 bases to trimming and J lost 6 bases, with 9 bases between them. CDR1 SGHTA and CDR2 FQGNSA come from the germline V gene. This CDR3 comprises 12 residues. The CDR3 loop is CASSPTLDTQYF. For the CDR3, the DNA is TGTGCCAGCAGCCCAACGTTGGATACGCAGTATTTT.

This clonotype showed up many times. This chain links TRBV5-1 with TRBJ1-1, with D unclear. The germline gives CDR1 SGHRS, CDR2 YFSETQ. CDR3 length equals 14 residues. V dropped 0 bases and J dropped 2 bases, with 8 bases sitting between them. CDR3 DNA sequence: TGCGCCAGCAGCTTGGGGCAGACAAACACTGAAGCTTTCTTT. This translates into CASSLGQTNTEAFF.

In its sample, this clonotype was seen a few times. V and J are TRBV11-2 and TRBJ2-2; no reliable D call. Trimming cost V 2 bases and J 7 bases, with 20 bases left between them. The CDR3 spans 17 residues. The germline CDR1 and CDR2 sequences are SGHAT and FQNNGV. CDR3 residues: CASSLFSPTSMIGELFF. In DNA, the CDR3 is TGTGCCAGCAGCTTATTCTCGCCGACTTCCATGATCGGGGAGCTGTTTTTT.

This clonotype has a count of ten or more. This rearrangement joins TRBV7-2 to TRBJ2-5; no firm D call. CDR1 SGHTA and CDR2 FQGNSA come from the germline V gene. The CDR3 covers 12 residues. V was trimmed by 2 bases and J by 5 bases, leaving 6 bases between them. The CDR3: CASSLNGETQYF. CDR3 bases: TGTGCCAGCAGCTTAAATGGGGAGACCCAGTACTTC.

This clonotype has a handful of counts. The chain employs TRBV7-2 and TRBJ2-5; D possibly uses TRBD1 or TRBD2 (7 bases each). Trimming stripped 4 bases from V and 4 bases from J, with 19 bases between. Germline assignment: CDR1 SGHTA and CDR2 FQGNSA. This CDR3 is 16 amino acids long. This chain's CDR3 is CASSSQGGRARETQYF. For the CDR3, the DNA is TGTGCCAGCAGCTCCCAGGGGGGGAGGGCAAGAGAGACCCAGTACTTC.

Only a few counts were recorded for this clonotype. The chain carries TRBV20-1 and TRBJ1-6; 7 bases align to TRBD1. The junction had 8 bases not matched to a gene; V was cut back by 4 bases and J by 8 bases. Germline V lookup: CDR1 DFQATT, CDR2 SNEGSKA (reference sequence). There are 14 residues in the CDR3. CDR3 nucleotides: TGCAGTGCTAATAGAGGGACAGCGGATTCACCCCTCCACTTT. Protein sequence: CSANRGTADSPLHF.

This clonotype was counted many times. This chain joins TRBV11-1 and TRBJ1-1; TRBD1 might be the D (6 bases). The CDR3 has 15 amino acids. Germline V gene data show CDR1 as SGHAT and CDR2 as FQDESV (reference sequence). Trimming removed 1 base from V and 0 bases from J, with 9 bases in between. The CDR3 is CASSLEDSLNTEAFF. The CDR3 DNA reads TGTGCCAGCAGCTTAGAGGACAGCTTGAACACTGAAGCTTTCTTT.

This clonotype was found a few times. The chain has TRBV30 and TRBJ1-5; D possibly corresponds to TRBD1 (5 bases). The germline gives CDR1 GTSNPN, CDR2 SVGIG (reference sequence). The CDR3 runs 11 residues. V gave up 7 bases and J gave up 11 bases, with 15 bases separating them. The chain's CDR3 is CAYRDGRAQHF. DNA for the CDR3: TGTGCCTACCGGGACGGACGAGCCCAGCATTTT. The entire variable domain, with the rest obtained from reference TRBV30 and TRBJ1-5, is as follows: SQTIHQWPATLVQPVGSPLSLECTVEGTSNPNLYWYRQAAGRGLQLLFYSVGIGQISSEVPQNLSASRPQDRQFILSSKKLLLSDSGFYLCAYRDGRAQHFGDGTRLSIL.

This clonotype was detected ten times or more. The V call is TRBV7-2, the J call TRBJ1-2; maybe TRBD1 (6 bases). CDR3 length: 15 residues. In germline, CDR1 is SGHTA, CDR2 FQGNSA. Trimming left V 5 bases short and J 2 bases short, with 15 bases between. CDR3 loop: CASSPTGPLNYGYTF. The CDR3 bases are TGTGCCAGCAGCCCGACAGGCCCTCTGAACTATGGCTACACCTTC.